Following are 32 T cell receptor beta chains from one sample sequenced in a study of CD8+CD57+ T cells in acquired aplastic anemia. Profiling that covered TCR beta VDJ and CDR3 relied on genomic DNA as its template. TCRdb redid the calling of the reads with MiXCR, one entry per CDR3 protein. This table has 100,000 to 150,000 distinct CDR3 sequences, less than 45% appearing once. Material for sequencing was sorted CD4+, CD8+, or CD8+CD57+ T cells (not recorded which) from PBMCs. All receptors derive from a human donor in good health, serving as a control.

This clonotype was counted at least ten times. The V call is TRBV7-2, the J call TRBJ2-7, with D possibly being TRBD2 (6 bases). CDR1 and CDR2 (germline): SGHTA, FQGNSA. V lost 0 bases and J 3 bases, leaving 18 bases between the germline ends. This CDR3 is built from 17 residues. CDR3 DNA sequence: TGTGCCAGCAGCTTAGCGGGCCCGGGAGTAGGGTTCTACGAGCAGTACTTC. It encodes CASSLAGPGVGFYEQYF.

In this sample, this clonotype is medium-sized. The chain carries TRBV2 and TRBJ1-6; D not resolved. V lost 7 bases, J lost 4 bases, and 20 bases lay in between. CDR1 is SNHLY and CDR2 is FYNNEI in the germline V gene. CDR3 length: 17 residues. The CDR3 loop reads CASTDEHGDVYNSPLHF. The CDR3 DNA reads as TGTGCCAGCACCGATGAACATGGCGACGTATATAATTCACCCCTCCACTTT.

This clonotype was recorded many times. The V gene is TRBV2, the J gene TRBJ2-6; D remains ambiguous. This CDR3 comprises 15 residues. Germline CDR1 reads SNHLY; CDR2 reads FYNNEI. The V end was cut by 6 bases, the J end by 1 base, with 10 bases between. CDR3 sequence: CASSAPTSGANVLTF. CDR3 nucleotides: TGTGCCAGCAGCGCCCCGACATCTGGGGCCAACGTCCTGACTTTC.

Details on this clonotype: It may be a read error: a sequence one base away is much more abundant. This chain joins TRBV2 and TRBJ1-6; D unclear. The CDR3 is 13 residues long. The V gene lost 5 bases and the J gene lost 13 bases, with 15 bases spanning the gap. CDR1 is SNHLY and CDR2 is FYNNEI in the germline V gene. The CDR3 nucleotides read TGTGCCAGCAGTTGGCAGTTTGAGTGGCCCCTCCACTTT. Translation: CASSWQFEWPLHF. Full variable domain (remainder filled in from reference TRBV2 and TRBJ1-6): EPEVTQTPSHQVTQMGQEVILRCVPISNHLYFYWYRQILGQKVEFLVSFYNNEISEKSEIFDDQFSVERPDGSNFTLKIRSTKLEDSAMYFCASSWQFEWPLHFGNGTRLTVT.

The rearrangement joins TRBV19 to TRBJ2-4; the match to TRBD1 covers 8 bases. Germline V gene sequence: CDR1 LNHDA, CDR2 SQIVND (reference sequence). The CDR3 is 16 residues long. Losses at the gene ends were 2 bases for V and 0 bases for J; bases not matched to a gene: 3. The CDR3 DNA reads as TGTGCCAGTAGTATACGGCAGGGGGCAGCCAAAAACATTCAGTACTTC. It specifies CASSIRQGAAKNIQYF.

This clonotype was seen repeatedly, ten times or more. The chain combines TRBV5-1 with TRBJ2-3; TRBD2 is a possible D gene (5 bases). CDR3 size: 13 residues. Trimming took off 2 bases at V and 7 bases at J, with 11 bases between the two ends. Germline V lookup: CDR1 SGHRS, CDR2 YFSETQ. CDR3 loop: CASSLEGPYTQYF. CDR3 bases: TGCGCCAGCAGCTTAGAGGGTCCCTATACGCAGTATTTT.

Ten or more counts support this clonotype. CDR3 sequence (DNA): TGTGCCACCCTTACCCAGGGCAGGACTGAAGCTTTCTTT. Residues: CATLTQGRTEAFF. The gene calls are TRBV6-2 or TRBV6-3 and TRBJ1-1, with D possibly being TRBD1 (5 bases). Trimming removed 10 bases at V and 5 bases at J, with 17 bases between. The CDR3 has 13 residues. Looked up from germline, CDR1 is MNHEY and CDR2 is SVGEGT.

This clonotype was counted ten times or more. The J gene is TRBJ2-1, the V gene TRBV20-1; D may be TRBD1 or TRBD2 (5 bases each). Germline CDR1 is DFQATT and CDR2 is SNEGSKA (reference sequence). Trimming took off 5 bases at V and 8 bases at J, with 13 bases between the two ends. This CDR3 is built from 12 residues. CDR3 nucleotides: TGCAGTGCTCAGGGACCCCGAGATGAGCAGTTCTTC. It encodes CSAQGPRDEQFF.

This clonotype was seen at least ten times. The CDR3 sequence is CASSPNSRPGYGYTF. DNA of the CDR3: TGTGCCAGCAGCCCAAACTCAAGACCGGGATATGGCTACACCTTC. The chain couples TRBV11-3 to TRBJ1-2; the D is unclear. The CDR3 contains 15 residues. V dropped 5 bases and J dropped 5 bases, with 18 bases sitting between them. Looked up from germline, CDR1 is SGHNT and CDR2 is YENEEA.

With regard to this clonotype: Since the CDR3 does not end with the conserved phenylalanine or tryptophan, this likely comes from a read error. V is TRBV20-1 and J is TRBJ2-7, with 8 bases matching TRBD2. The length of the CDR3 is 17 residues. J was trimmed by 7 bases and V by 6 bases; bases with no gene match: 23. Germline V CDR1 and CDR2: DFQATT, SNEGSKA (reference sequence). The CDR3 DNA sequence: TGCAGTGCCACCGAGGAGATAACCGGGACTAGGTGGGGGGAGCAGTACTGC. Its protein product is CSATEEITGTRWGEQYC.

Ten or more counts support this clonotype. The J gene is TRBJ1-1, the V gene TRBV29-1; perhaps TRBD1 as D (5 bases). This CDR3 contains 14 residues. Trimming left V 4 bases short and J 5 bases short, with 17 bases between. CDR1 SQVTM and CDR2 ANQGSEA come from the germline V gene. The CDR3 is CSVGRDEWETEAFF. CDR3 coding DNA: TGCAGCGTTGGGCGGGACGAATGGGAGACTGAAGCTTTCTTT. Full variable domain (remainder filled in from reference TRBV29-1 and TRBJ1-1): SAVISQKPSRDICQRGTSLTIQCQVDSQVTMMFWYRQQPGQSLTLIATANQGSEATYESGFVIDKFPISRPNLTFSTLTVSNMSPEDSSIYLCSVGRDEWETEAFFGQGTRLTVV.

This clonotype appeared many times. V and J are TRBV12-3 or TRBV12-4 and TRBJ2-6; D gene unclear. The CDR3 totals 13 residues. V shed 7 bases and J shed 0 bases, with 4 bases lying between them. The CDR3 is CASKHSGANVLTF. As DNA, the CDR3 is TGTGCCAGCAAACACTCTGGGGCCAACGTCCTGACTTTC.

At least ten counts were recorded for this clonotype. The chain carries TRBV20-1 and TRBJ1-5, with D unresolved. The CDR3 runs 12 residues. Germline assignment: CDR1 DFQATT and CDR2 SNEGSKA (reference sequence). The V and J ends lost 5 bases and 4 bases respectively, with 9 bases between them. The CDR3 is CSAQRVNQPQHF. In DNA, the CDR3 is TGCAGTGCTCAGAGGGTTAATCAGCCCCAGCATTTT.

The sample holds many counts of this clonotype. The chain joins TRBV11-2 to TRBJ2-1, with 7 bases lining up with TRBD2. The CDR3 sequence is 13 residues long. From germline, CDR1 is SGHAT and CDR2 FQNNGV. After removal of 4 bases from V and 9 bases from J, the junction contained 6 bases not matched to a gene. This CDR3 reads CASSSGLVSEQFF. The DNA for the CDR3 is TGTGCCAGCAGCTCCGGACTAGTTAGTGAGCAGTTCTTC.

This clonotype was observed at least ten times. This sequence joins TRBV7-2 and TRBJ2-5; D gene unclear. The CDR3 has 14 residues. Germline V gene lookup returns CDR1 SGHTA and CDR2 FQGNSA. V was cut by 0 bases and J by 3 bases, with 8 bases left in between. CDR3 DNA sequence: TGTGCCAGCAGCTTAGCGTCCTCCGAAGAGACCCAGTACTTC. It yields the protein CASSLASSEETQYF.

This clonotype showed up just a few times. Just one base apart from a much larger clone, this may be a read error. This sequence joins TRBV19 and TRBJ2-7; 7 bases match TRBD1. The assigned J gene may be wrong: the sequence end matches TRBJ2-1 better. There are 15 residues in the CDR3. Per the germline V gene, CDR1 is LNHDA and CDR2 is SQIVND (reference sequence). The CDR3 region has the DNA TGTGCCCGTAGTATAGGGGGCAGGCCCTCCGATGAGCAGTTCTTC. The encoded protein is CARSIGGRPSDEQFF.

The chain couples TRBV29-1 to TRBJ2-7; D perhaps matches TRBD1 (5 bases). CDR3 length equals 13 residues. The germline V and J ends were trimmed by 4 bases and 3 bases, with 13 bases remaining between them. Germline lookup yields CDR1 SQVTM and CDR2 ANQGSEA. CDR3 DNA sequence: TGCAGCGTTGCCCGCAGGGAAGACTACGAGCAGTACTTC. Encoded protein: CSVARREDYEQYF.

The chain has TRBV19 and TRBJ2-6; no definite D call. Germline CDR1 LNHDA, CDR2 SQIVND (reference sequence). Trimming stripped 6 bases from V and 3 bases from J, with 15 bases between. The CDR3 length is 16 residues. The CDR3 here is CASRNIDDVGANVLTF. For the CDR3, the DNA is TGTGCCAGTAGGAATATAGACGACGTTGGGGCCAACGTCCTGACTTTC. Using reference TRBV19 and TRBJ2-6 for the parts outside the CDR3, the full variable domain is DGGITQSPKYLFRKEGQNVTLSCEQNLNHDAMYWYRQDPGQGLRLIYYSQIVNDFQKGDIAEGYSVSREKKESFPLTVTSAQKNPTAFYLCASRNIDDVGANVLTFGAGSRLTVL.

A note on this clonotype: This may be a read error, as it is one base from a much larger clone. This rearrangement joins TRBV20-1 to TRBJ1-2, with D hard to call. Trimming took 4 bases from V and 6 from J, leaving 15 bases between them. CDR3 length equals 13 residues. Germline loops: CDR1 DFQATT, CDR2 SNEGSKA (reference sequence). CDR3 sequence reads: CSATKQRANGYTF. CDR3 nucleotide sequence: TGCAGTGCTACGAAACAGCGGGCTAATGGCTACACCTTC.

The chain links TRBV25-1 to TRBJ2-1, with 7 bases aligning to TRBD1. V lost 5 bases, J lost 3 bases, and 4 bases stayed unmatched. Per the germline V gene, CDR1 is MGHDK and CDR2 is SYGVNS. CDR3 length: 14 residues. The CDR3 DNA follows: TGTGCCAGCAGTCCCGGGACAGTCTACAATGAGCAGTTCTTC. It translates to CASSPGTVYNEQFF. Looking up the rest from reference TRBV25-1 and TRBJ2-1 gives the full variable domain: EADIYQTPRYLVIGTGKKITLECSQTMGHDKMYWYQQDPGMELHLIHYSYGVNSTEKGDLSSESTVSRIRTEHFPLTLESARPSHTSQYLCASSPGTVYNEQFFGPGTRLTVL.

Comments on this clonotype: This could be a read error, since a much larger clone is one nucleotide away. The genes are TRBV5-4 and TRBJ2-7; TRBD1 aligns across 9 bases. The CDR3 length is 15 residues. Looked up from germline, CDR1 is SGHNT and CDR2 is YYREEE (reference sequence). CDR3 protein: CASGLVGQGIDEQYF. The CDR3 DNA is TGTGCCAGCGGCTTAGTGGGACAGGGTATCGACGAGCAGTACTTC. The full variable domain, completed using reference TRBV5-4 and TRBJ2-7, is ETGVTQSPTHLIKTRGQQVTLRCSSQSGHNTVSWYQQALGQGPQFIFQYYREEENGRGNFPPRFSGLQFPNYSSELNVNALELDDSALYLCASGLVGQGIDEQYFGPGTRLTVT.

Comments on this clonotype: At one boundary the junction diverges from the germline segment, which might be a read error. J is TRBJ2-1 and V is TRBV12-3 or TRBV12-4; a possible D gene is TRBD2 (6 bases). The CDR3 length is 14 residues. CDR3: CAISSSVLANEQFF. DNA for the CDR3: TGTGCCATCAGTTCTAGCGTGTTAGCCAATGAGCAGTTCTTC.

J is TRBJ1-2 and V is TRBV20-1; weak D call: TRBD1 (5 bases). With 1 base removed from V and 6 bases from J, the gap between germline ends came to 9 bases. This CDR3 spans 12 amino acids. Germline V lookup: CDR1 DFQATT, CDR2 SNEGSKA (reference sequence). CDR3 sequence reads: CSARGGADGYTF. The CDR3 bases are TGCAGTGCTAGAGGAGGGGCGGATGGCTACACCTTC.

This chain joins TRBV29-1 and TRBJ1-6; D unclear. The CDR3 covers 13 residues. The germline V gene has CDR1 SQVTM and CDR2 ANQGSEA. The V end lost 7 bases, the J end lost 10 bases, and 17 bases lay between the germline ends. CDR3 region: CSAAIGSSSPLHF. The CDR3 region has the DNA TGCAGCGCCGCAATAGGAAGTTCATCACCCCTCCACTTT.

About this clonotype itself: A much larger clone is a single base away; this may be a read error. The genes are TRBV27 and TRBJ2-7; 7 nucleotides line up with TRBD2. CDR3 length: 15 residues. The V gene's germline CDR1 is MNHEY and CDR2 SMNVEV (reference sequence). CDR3 sequence: CANSLIGGVRHEQYF. In DNA, the CDR3 is TGTGCCAACAGTTTAATTGGGGGGGTCCGCCACGAGCAGTACTTC.

J is TRBJ2-7 and V is TRBV5-3, with a possible D match to TRBD1 (6 bases). TRBV5-3 is known as an ORF, though its function is uncertain. V was pared by 8 bases and J by 2 bases, with 14 bases between. The CDR3 is 13 amino acids. Here the CDR3 DNA reads TGTGCCAGCAGGGTCACAGGGACCTACGAGCAGTACTTC. This codes for CASRVTGTYEQYF.

The sample holds many counts of this clonotype. The chain has TRBV3-1 and TRBJ2-7; no reliable D call. Trimming stripped 4 bases from V and 0 bases from J, with 13 bases between. The length of the CDR3 is 15 residues. In germline, CDR1 is LGHDT, CDR2 YNNKEL (reference sequence). The CDR3 loop reads CASSLSPGTSYEQYF. For the CDR3, the DNA is TGTGCCAGCAGCCTCAGCCCAGGTACCTCCTACGAGCAGTACTTC.

This clonotype was seen ten or more times. V is TRBV3-1 and J is TRBJ1-1; unclear D gene. The CDR3 has 12 amino acids. V was trimmed by 4 bases and J by 5 bases, leaving 8 bases between them. Germline lookup yields CDR1 LGHDT and CDR2 YNNKEL (reference sequence). The CDR3 sequence is CASSLSGTEAFF. The CDR3 DNA follows: TGTGCCAGCAGCCTTAGTGGGACTGAAGCTTTCTTT.

In its sample, this clonotype was seen a few times. The rearrangement uses TRBV20-1 and TRBJ1-2; 8 nucleotides align to TRBD1. The germline V gene has CDR1 DFQATT and CDR2 SNEGSKA (reference sequence). Germline trimming cut 3 bases from V and 2 bases from J; bases unmatched to any gene: 2. This CDR3 is 13 amino acids long. CDR3 nucleotide sequence: TGCAGTGCTAGGCGACAGGGGAACTATGGCTACACCTTC. It codes for CSARRQGNYGYTF.

A few counts support this clonotype. The gene calls are TRBV20-1 and TRBJ2-1; 14 nucleotides line up with TRBD2. With V trimmed by 5 bases and J by 8 bases, 17 bases remained unmatched. Germline assignment: CDR1 DFQATT and CDR2 SNEGSKA (reference sequence). The length of the CDR3 is 18 residues. The CDR3 DNA reads TGCAGTGCTCCTAGACTAGCGGGAGGGCTATTTATTAAAGATGAGCAGTTCTTC. Translated, it gives CSAPRLAGGLFIKDEQFF.

The sample holds many counts of this clonotype. The genes are TRBV14 and TRBJ2-1; D gene unclear. The CDR3 loop spans 11 amino acids. Per the germline V gene, CDR1 is SGHDN and CDR2 is FVKESK. V was shortened by 3 bases and J by 6 bases, with 3 bases between the two germline ends. CDR3 sequence: CASSHFNEQFF. The CDR3 region has the DNA TGTGCCAGCAGCCATTTCAATGAGCAGTTCTTC.

There are many counts of this clonotype. This chain joins TRBV20-1 and TRBJ2-5; TRBD1 might be the D (6 bases). The CDR3 is 14 amino acids. Germline V gene data show CDR1 as DFQATT and CDR2 as SNEGSKA (reference sequence). The ends were cut back, 0 bases at V and 5 bases at J, with 13 bases in the middle. CDR3 amino acids: CSARDGRGMETQYF. The CDR3 nucleotides read TGCAGTGCTAGAGATGGAAGGGGGATGGAGACCCAGTACTTC.